This TCR beta chain comes out of a study of shared clonotypes between healthy human individuals. The CDR3 runs to 21 residues. Per the germline V gene, CDR1 is KGHSH and CDR2 is LQKENI. After removal of 4 bases from V and 7 bases from J, the junction contained 26 bases not matched to a gene. Produced via immunoSEQ multiplex PCR; TCRdb's table is partial and in-frame only. The table lists 2 million to 2.5 million clones, approximately 94% of them singletons. Points from the study as a whole: Some clonotypes were shared by all four sorted-subset donors, while others were not shared. The non-shared ones had lower generation probabilities than the shared ones.

Comment on this clone: Its antigen is currently unknown.

The chain carries TRBV18 and TRBJ1-3, with TRBD1 matching 9 bases. This sequence originates from a man aged 18 to 29 in good health. Sequencing was performed on naive CD4+ T cells sorted from blood. Specified subset: CD45RA+ positively selected. In nucleotides, the CDR3 is TGTGCCAGCTCACAAACAAGATCTGTAACATTGTGGGGACAGGGTTGGAACACCATATATTTT. Translation: CASSQTRSVTLWGQGWNTIYF.